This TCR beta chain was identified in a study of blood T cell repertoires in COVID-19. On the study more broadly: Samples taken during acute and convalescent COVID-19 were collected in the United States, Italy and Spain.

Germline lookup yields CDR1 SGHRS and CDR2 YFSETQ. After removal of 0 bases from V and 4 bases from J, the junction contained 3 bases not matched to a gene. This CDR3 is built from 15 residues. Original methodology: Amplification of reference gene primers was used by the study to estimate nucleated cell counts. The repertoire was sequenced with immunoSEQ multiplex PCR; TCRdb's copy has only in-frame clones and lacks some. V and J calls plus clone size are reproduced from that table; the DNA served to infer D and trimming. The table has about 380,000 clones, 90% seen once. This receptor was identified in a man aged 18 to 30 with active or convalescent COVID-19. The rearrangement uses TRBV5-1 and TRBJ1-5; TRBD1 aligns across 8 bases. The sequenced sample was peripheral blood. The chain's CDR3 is CASSLAGQGNQPQHF. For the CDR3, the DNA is TGCGCCAGCAGCTTGGCCGGACAGGGAAATCAGCCCCAGCATTTT. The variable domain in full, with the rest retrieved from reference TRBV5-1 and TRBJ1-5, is KAGVTQTPRYLIKTRGQQVTLSCSPISGHRSVSWYQQTPGQGLQFLFEYFSETQRNKGNFPGRFSGRQFSNSRSEMNVSTLELGDSALYLCASSLAGQGNQPQHFGDGTRLSIL.